This T cell receptor (beta chain) was sequenced for a study of cytomegalovirus exposure and HLA in healthy donors (dated by TCRdb to 2017 to 2019). For the wider study: According to an earlier analysis of a few hundred of the donors, about 179 million T cells yielded 90 million to 130 million unique TCR beta sequences and approximately 300 Gb of sequence data. Approximately 300 gigabases of sequencing data and 70 million to 95 million unique TCR sequences made up an early release that covered several hundred HLA-typed donors. The genetic ancestry cluster associated with self-reported Caucasian donors included over 80% of the 350 to 500 genotyped donors. The study aimed to test whether cataloging public T cell receptors could reveal signatures of past pathogen exposure. The study used immunosequencing to profile the T cell repertoires of approximately 630 subjects and linked those repertoires to cytomegalovirus serostatus. A separate validation cohort of 90 to 150 different subjects was used in addition to the 666-subject first cohort. To predict cytomegalovirus infection status, the study combined high-throughput TCR immunosequencing, statistical association of individual TCRs with disease status, and machine learning. A later analysis re-analyzed previously published TCR beta repertoires from about 600 donors and added high-resolution HLA genotyping to study TCR occurrence patterns. Rather than using new phenotypic data, the later analysis identified candidate immune exposures from TCR beta sequences and from how often those sequences occurred across donors. To decide whether each TCR beta V gene segment behaved as functional or pseudogenic, an earlier analysis of some 600 of the donors relied on high-throughput TCR beta sequencing. Donor age, sex, ethnicity and CMV serostatus were compiled together with the repertoire data. A later genetic analysis took genome-wide SNP genotypes for 398 of the 666 donors and used that subset as a discovery cohort. All discovery cohort repertoires had been generated on a single sequencing platform. HLA typing covered class I and class II loci at four-digit resolution. The number of typed donors differed by locus: roughly 629-640 for A, B, C, DRB1 and DQB1; 522 for DQA1; 600 to 610 for DPA1; and around 490 for DPB1. Roughly five DR-DQ haplotypes were handled as single units for association and clustering, since linkage in the cohort was strong. Among roughly 400 genotyped donors of the cohort, an average of about 240,000 unique TCR beta nucleotide sequences were sequenced per donor, about a sixth of them non-productive.

From the germline V gene (reference sequence), CDR1 is LNHDA and CDR2 is SQIVND. Measured from the cysteine to the phenylalanine, the CDR3 is 20 residues long. Only the CDR3 DNA is retained, 60 bases long and in frame from the first base. V is cut back by 5 bases and J by 2 bases, with 16 bases in the junction unmatched. As for this clone: Which antigen it targets is not known. No quality values exist for individual bases; no much larger clone is one base distant.

General study outcomes and caveats: Immune exposure information for the cohort was limited to CMV serostatus. The cohort was sequenced for TCR beta chains only, and without alpha or paired-chain data the features that could be detected were limited. A further reported finding was that TCR beta sequences accurately predicted the HLA-A and HLA-B alleles for most subjects in the first cohort. Several of the top co-occurrence clusters appeared to be linked to parvovirus B19, influenza, CMV and Epstein-Barr virus, according to a later analysis. HLA typing was unavailable for some donors at each locus, so association tests used only the typed subset. Most TCR sequences were observed very rarely across donors, whereas some public TCRs were present in many individuals. A later genetic analysis associated a missense DCLRE1C variant with V-gene and J-gene trimming of TCR beta chains, and an independent cohort replicated the association. The study gave a list of more than 150 TCR beta chains associated with cytomegalovirus. Because counts were too low, about 17 rarely observed V segments, including chromosome 9 orphons, were excluded from the earlier analysis of fewer than 650 of the donors. In a later analysis, the rate of TCR association differed among HLA loci, with DRB1 alleles having the most associated TCRs and HLA-C alleles having the fewest. Sequencing depth was assumed to be roughly uniform across donors in the presence/absence analyses, though that assumption may not hold. In vitro tests confirmed that a few of the cytomegalovirus-associated TCR beta chains recognize cytomegalovirus antigens. Linkage disequilibrium might explain the correlated functional status among segregating V segments, but an unknown experimental factor could not be ruled out. According to a later analysis, most CMV-associated TCR beta chains appeared to be HLA-restricted, and the HLA associations seemed to be driven largely by CMV exposure. In a later analysis, HLA-associated TCR beta chains were found to be more clonally expanded and to have lower generation probabilities than equally common non-associated chains. Because the 87-base-pair reads could not distinguish some IMGT-functional V segments, including TRBV6-2 and TRBV6-3, those segments were excluded. In a later analysis, 15,000 to 20,000 TCR beta sequences were associated with specific HLA alleles at a false discovery rate of 0.05. The authors suggested that the approach could potentially be generalized to other disease states and immunological phenotypes. In a later genetic analysis, fewer N-insertions in productive TCRs were reported among donors in an Asian-associated ancestry cluster than the roughly 710-donor mean. Cytomegalovirus status was reported to be diagnosed by the classifier with high specificity and sensitivity in both the original and validation cohorts. A group of highly shared sequence variants was considered likely to be a technical artifact of the sequencing pipeline. Strong co-occurrence of HLA alleles, especially DR and DQ, made assigning TCR associations to individual alleles difficult. Broadly in line with IMGT annotations, most TCR beta V segments showed up in productive rearrangements about 87% or about 30% of the time in an earlier analysis of about 500 of the donors.

Library method: the immunoSEQ multiplex PCR assay. For the multiplex PCR, a mixture combining 60 forward primers for TCR Vbeta segments and 13 reverse primers for TCR Jbeta segments was used. The CDR3 region of rearranged TCR beta genes was amplified from genomic DNA by a multiplex PCR assay. The Illumina HiSeq System was used to sequence the amplified TCR beta libraries as 87-base-pair reads. For the original study's pipeline: A later analysis tallied around 82 million unique TCR beta chains across the roughly 610 repertoires, and about 10 million of those chains were shared by two or more donors. Raw reads were error-corrected and collapsed into unique sequences by a nearest-neighbor algorithm in which closely related sequences were merged to remove PCR and sequencing errors. Alignment of CDR3 sequences to IMGT reference sequences was used to assign V, D and J gene segments. For a sequence to be retained, at least a six-nucleotide match to both a V gene segment and a J gene segment was required. A rearrangement was called productive if the CDR3 had no stop codons and remained in frame with V and J, and every other rearrangement was called non-productive. CDR3 was defined by IMGT convention, running from the second conserved V-encoded cysteine to the conserved J-encoded phenylalanine. In an earlier analysis of approximately 590 of the donors, sequences lacking an unambiguous match to a single V gene segment were excluded. In an earlier analysis of approximately 500 of the donors, a V segment was called functional when productive rearrangements were above 56.7%, and segregating when the standard deviation between donors exceeded 5%. A statistical classification framework was built for diagnosing cytomegalovirus status from the catalog of TCR beta chain sequences. In a later analysis, V and J genes were assigned by comparing TCR nucleotide sequences against IMGT/GENE-DB human TR gene sequences. Using the TCRdist pipeline, a later analysis assigned CDR3 sequences along with most-parsimonious VDJ recombination scenarios. In a later analysis, every TCR beta chain was defined by the combination of its CDR3 amino acid sequence and its V-gene family, and reads without a unique V-gene family were dropped. In a later analysis, some 600 highly shared, low-generation-probability nucleotide sequences were removed to address suspected cross-contamination and a sequencing artifact. For each public chain, a later analysis derived a clonal expansion index from normalized ranks of inferred template counts within each repertoire. Generation probabilities in a later analysis came from a VDJ recombination model fitted to out-of-frame rearrangements, and those results were checked against IGoR. In a later analysis, hypergeometric tests were used to score TCR-TCR, TCR-HLA and TCR-CMV co-occurrence, with a repertoire-size bias correction applied to TCR pairs. To estimate false discovery rates, a later analysis permuted the HLA or CMV assignments 20 times. In a later analysis, co-occurring TCRs were grouped using DBSCAN, with TCRdist sequence similarity added in when clustering inside HLA-allele-positive subsets. Co-occurrence clustering excluded repertoires with fewer than 30,000 or more than 120,000 public chains, plus five with anomalous nucleotide sharing. This immuneACCESS table, as held by TCRdb, lists in-frame sequences with V and J called but not all clones. Of the missing ones, under half trace to an unresolved V gene in checked studies; the others have no known cause. The V and J calls and clone size come from that table; D and trimming were worked out from the DNA. Across this sample there are 190,000 or so clones, with roughly 80% seen only once. Jointly, the top ten make up about 0.7% of the sample.

In total, 600 or so healthy bone marrow donors made up the cohort. Cohort members were all nominally healthy when sampled, although unrecorded immune exposures were likely present. The donor tested CMV seronegative and was one of the 352 seronegative cohort members. A peripheral blood sample was provided by each donor, and peripheral blood mononuclear cells were used for TCR beta sequencing. Genomic DNA was extracted from the blood cell samples with the Qiagen DNeasy Blood Extraction Kit. The rearranged segments are TRBV19 and TRBJ2-3, with 13 bases aligning to TRBD2. The sample was PBMCs. The sequence was collected from a boy between 5 and 17 years old in good health and CMV-seronegative. The encoded CDR3 is CASSVLFIPGLAGNTDTQYF. The DNA is TGTGCCAGTAGTGTGCTATTTATACCGGGACTAGCGGGAAACACAGATACGCAGTATTTT.